This paragraph covers one TCR beta chain sequence. Its antigen remains unidentified. Base qualities are not provided; no much larger clone lies one nucleotide away. The CDR3, from cysteine to phenylalanine, totals 13 residues. The retained sequence is limited to the CDR3, 39 bases, with the frame set at the first base. V drops 5 bases and J drops 7 bases, leaving 15 bases in between. The germline V gene (reference sequence) provides CDR1 DFQATT and CDR2 SNEGSKA. The data are from a study of blood T cells in healthy people across ages (dated by TCRdb to the mid-2010s). Background on the whole study: In model experiments, template switching captured about one uniquely barcoded TCR beta cDNA molecule for every two T cells. To track age-related changes in TCR beta repertoire diversity, the study relied on deep sequencing normalized with unique cDNA molecular identifiers. Using the same blood draw, the study looked at two additional independent replicas of 1 million unique cDNA reads for two donors, one aged 18 to 30 and the other aged 80 or older. Four age groups were formed from the donors: young (average about 17 years), middle-aged (more than 35), aged (roughly 59) and long-lived (roughly 88). To avoid experimental bias, donors of different ages were distributed randomly across sequencing lanes. The full study reports these points: Conclusive comparison of naive and antigen-experienced compartments was prevented by the profiling of bulk unsorted PBMCs. The long-lived group showed more naive CD4+ T cells, fewer expanded clones and increased TCR diversity than the aged group, suggesting age selection. Estimates of total diversity from one million sequenced T cells were regarded as lower bounds and underestimates. The percentage of naive T cells measured by flow cytometry correlated strongly with observed TCR beta diversity. Because the CMV infection status of the donors was unknown, age-related changes in expanded clonotypes may potentially have been confounded. As age increased, observed TCR beta diversity per million T cells dropped in a roughly linear way, and a significant reduction was already evident by age 40.

Library method: 5' RACE. A second PCR of roughly 7 to 11 cycles was run with a J-beta primer mix and a sample-barcoded 5' primer. Each TCR beta cDNA molecule received a unique molecular identifier from a template-switch 5' adaptor carrying 12 random nucleotides. Each sample yielded at least 2.5 million CDR3-containing paired-end reads. The Mint cDNA synthesis kit, primed by a TRBC-specific oligonucleotide, was used to synthesize first-strand cDNA from all RNA. After uracil-DNA glycosylase treatment, a first 18-cycle PCR used universal primers M1SS and BC2_uni_R on all cDNA. The authors' pipeline ran thus. Normalization of each sample was performed by random selection of 1 million high-quality reads, each carrying a distinct molecular identifier. Reads sharing molecular identifiers were discarded rather than binned into consensus sequences. MiTCR, with a Q25 quality threshold and the strictest error-elimination algorithm, was used for CDR3 identification, clonotype clustering and error correction. Lower-bound total TCR beta diversity was estimated with a nonparametric unseen species model using Euler transformation. The public reads were reanalyzed by TCRdb: fastp trimming at Q25, MiXCR alignment, in-frame beta chains only. Each record represents a unique CDR3 protein, reported with the most common genes and DNA among its rows. These V and J calls originate from TCRdb's pipeline instead of the authors' own analysis. Counted in this sample were around 2 million distinct CDR3 sequences; roughly 43% of them appeared once. The ten largest clones add up to under 30% of the sample.

The donors were 40 or so Caucasian individuals from Russia, aged 6 to 90 years, who were systemically healthy. Roughly 10 milliliters of peripheral blood were collected from each donor into EDTA-treated Vacutainer tubes. Ficoll-Paque density-gradient centrifugation was used to isolate PBMCs, with at least 6 million obtained per sample. Total RNA was extracted from PBMCs with Trizol reagent, with at least 5.5 micrograms obtained per sample. For every donor, an aliquot of PBMCs went through flow cytometry to measure the percentages of naive CD45RAhigh/CD27high T cells. The rearrangement combines TRBV20-1 with TRBJ2-1, and possibly TRBD2, on 7 matching bases. The TCR comes from a human donor in good health. The sample comprised blood. The CDR3 amino acid sequence is: CSAYRGGQNEQFF. The sequenced DNA: TGCAGTGCTTACCGCGGGGGCCAAAATGAGCAGTTCTTC.